This entry features one T cell receptor beta chain sequence. The antigen this receptor binds is unknown. This sample stems from a study of T cells in severe cutaneous drug reactions (dated by TCRdb to the late 2010s). Background on the whole study: Patients were recruited between the early 2010s and the late 2010s from Taiwan, Thailand and a European registry network. Enrollment was limited to patients whose SJS/TEN or DRESS diagnosis was probable or definite according to RegiSCAR criteria. The Naranjo algorithm and the ALDEN drug causality algorithm were used to assign the culprit drug. Biological samples, such as blister fluids/cells and PBMC, were collected from patients during the acute or recovery stage. The study paired bulk TCR sequencing with single-cell sequencing, quantitative PCR validation, functional assays and transgenic mouse experiments. Libraries used iRepertoire multiplex PCR; authors cited a comparison showing similar capture of abundant clonotypes across iRepertoire and 5' RACE methods with or without UMI.

Sequencing was performed on donors who were patients with carbamazepine-induced Stevens-Johnson syndrome or toxic epidermal necrolysis (CBZ-SJS/TEN). The peripheral blood repertoires were taken from CBZ-SJS/TEN patients of two origins, a few Han Chinese and roughly 6 European. Patients with drug-induced severe cutaneous adverse reactions had T cell receptor repertoires profiled by next-generation sequencing to look for drug-specific clonotypes. RNA was isolated from either blister cells of skin lesions or peripheral blood mononuclear cells. Based on the germline V gene (reference sequence), the CDR1 and CDR2 sequences are LNHDA and SQIVND. Spanning cysteine to phenylalanine, the CDR3 consists of 13 amino acids. No DNA sequence is on record. For both bulk and single-cell sequencing, libraries were prepared with the iRepertoire multiplex PCR system using TCR subtype-specific primers. Bulk TCR beta libraries were generated by multiplex PCR with primers targeting V, D and J gene regions. Each sample contributed roughly 90-500 ng of RNA as input for preparing the bulk TCR library. An Illumina MiSeq was used to sequence bulk TCR beta amplicons. Concerning the study's data processing: Sample misassignments and low-quality sequencing reads were filtered out during quality control steps. CDR3 was defined as the amino acids lying between the Y[YFLI]C motif of the V-gene and the [FW]GXGT motif of the J-segment. The IMGT database served as the reference for assigning TRBV and TRBJ genes and CDR3 clonotypes. Per-sample TRBV expression was normalized to the mean of the same gene in PBMC from under 50 healthy donors. Through TCRdb reprocessing, the reads give one entry per CDR3 protein sequence; DNA is omitted. The V and J calls come from TCRdb's annotation, not from the publication. The sample's records list tens of thousands of distinct CDR3 sequences. The ten largest clones take up 7.5% of the sample.

Overall study results and their limits: CBZ-SJS/TEN patients showed strongly increased TRBV12-4 usage, with an average of about 30% in blister cells and around 4.6% in PBMC. Whether the public TCR generalizes to SJS/TEN caused by other drugs was noted by the authors as still needing further study. Although undetectable or scarce in tolerant-control and healthy-donor PBMC, a public TCRbeta CDR3 was found in all seven CBZ-SJS/TEN blister samples, at a mean of approximately 14%.

The receptor chain draws on TRBV19 and TRBJ2-1. The sequence derives from a human donor with toxic epidermal necrolysis, a severe cutaneous drug reaction. The sample taken for sequencing was PBMCs. The CDR3 is CASSIPQHNEQFF. Reference TRBV19 and TRBJ2-1 genes cover what lies past the CDR3, so the full variable domain is DGGITQSPKYLFRKEGQNVTLSCEQNLNHDAMYWYRQDPGQGLRLIYYSQIVNDFQKGDIAEGYSVSREKKESFPLTVTSAQKNPTAFYLCASSIPQHNEQFFGPGTRLTVL.